This T cell receptor beta chain was found in a study of blood T cell repertoires in COVID-19. As for the study in general: COVID-19 samples from acute and convalescent phases originated in the United States, Italy and Spain.

Per germline, CDR1 MDHEN and CDR2 SYDVKM. The CDR3 extends over 15 amino acids. Trimming stripped 4 bases from V and 6 bases from J, with 18 bases between. Using immunoSEQ multiplex PCR, the repertoire was profiled, and TCRdb retains in-frame clones only, with some absent. This sample has fewer than 200,000 clones, with around 85% found just once. This sequence joins TRBV28 and TRBJ1-2; D might be TRBD1 (6 bases). Source material: peripheral blood. This TCR was recovered from a man between 60 and 75 years old who had recovered from COVID-19. The CDR3 reads CASSSSQGKGHGYTF. As DNA, the CDR3 is TGTGCCAGCAGTTCGTCACAGGGTAAGGGCCATGGCTACACCTTC.